These 23 T cell receptor beta chains came from one sample sequenced in a study of CXCR3-negative and CXCR3-positive naive CD8 T cells. In preparing the TRB cDNA libraries, 5' RACE with UMI labels was used. TCRdb reprocessed the 5' RACE reads and keeps a single row for each CDR3 protein, giving no DNA. The sample data list roughly 28,000 distinct CDR3 sequences. The specimen was memory CD8+ T cells from blood. Source of these receptors: a human donor in good health. Some clones in this sample may be carry-over from other donors' samples.

The CDR3 region is CASSWAGIEAFF. The V and J genes are TRBV7-9 and TRBJ1-1. Germline-derived CDR1 and CDR2 are SEHNR and FQNEAQ (reference sequence). The length of the CDR3 is 12 residues.

The V gene is TRBV29-1, the J gene TRBJ2-3; the TCRdb call, TRBD1, lacks DNA for checking. The CDR3 consists of 15 residues. The germline CDR1 and CDR2 sequences are SQVTM and ANQGSEA. CDR3 sequence reads: CSVEGTVVTTDTQYF.

The chain carries TRBV28 and TRBJ2-2; the TRBD1 assignment by TCRdb is unverifiable without DNA. Germline V gene data show CDR1 as MDHEN and CDR2 as SYDVKM. This CDR3 is 14 amino acids long. The CDR3 region is CASSLVRGAGELFF.

The V and J genes are TRBV12-3 or TRBV12-4 and TRBJ2-7; the D gene TCRdb calls, TRBD1, cannot be checked with no DNA. This CDR3 is built from 13 residues. The CDR3 is CASSMGQSYEQYF.

The genes are TRBV7-9 and TRBJ2-2. The CDR3 is 15 amino acids. CDR1 and CDR2 (germline): SEHNR, FQNEAQ (reference sequence). The CDR3 loop reads CASSPSGSNTGELFF.

The gene calls are TRBV4-2 and TRBJ2-2; the D call from TCRdb, TRBD2, cannot be confirmed without DNA. The CDR3 consists of 18 residues. Per the germline V gene, CDR1 is LGHNA and CDR2 is YNFKEQ. This CDR3 is CASSPPETSGGYTGELFF.

The rearrangement uses TRBV28 and TRBJ1-5. Germline V lookup: CDR1 MDHEN, CDR2 SYDVKM. The CDR3 extends over 14 amino acids. The CDR3 loop is CASSFLVGIQPQHF.

The V gene is TRBV2, the J gene TRBJ2-2; absent DNA, TCRdb's TRBD1 call cannot be checked. CDR1 is SNHLY and CDR2 is FYNNEI in the germline V gene. This CDR3 region has 16 residues. The CDR3 loop is CASSEMAGAPPGELFF.

V gene TRBV29-1 combines with J gene TRBJ2-4. The CDR3 has 12 amino acids. Germline-derived CDR1 and CDR2 are SQVTM and ANQGSEA. This chain's CDR3 is CSVRRGQNIQYF. The full variable domain, its missing parts supplied by reference TRBV29-1 and TRBJ2-4, is SAVISQKPSRDICQRGTSLTIQCQVDSQVTMMFWYRQQPGQSLTLIATANQGSEATYESGFVIDKFPISRPNLTFSTLTVSNMSPEDSSIYLCSVRRGQNIQYFGAGTRLSVL.

The chain uses TRBV20-1 and TRBJ2-7; TCRdb designates TRBD1, a call that cannot be tested without DNA. CDR1 is DFQATT and CDR2 is SNEGSKA in the germline V gene (reference sequence). CDR3 size: 13 residues. CDR3 loop: CSATGTEPYEQYF.

This clonotype is classed as medium-sized by frequency. V and J are TRBV5-1 and TRBJ2-1; the TCRdb call, TRBD1, lacks DNA for checking. Germline assignment: CDR1 SGHRS and CDR2 YFSETQ. The CDR3 spans 15 residues. The CDR3 here is CASSLEGPTYNEQFF.

The chain joins TRBV13 to TRBJ2-1; TCRdb's assignment of TRBD1 cannot be checked, as there is no DNA. Per germline, CDR1 PRHDT and CDR2 FYEKMQ (reference sequence). This CDR3 region has 14 residues. CDR3: CASSPESSYNEQFF.

The genes are TRBV4-2 and TRBJ2-1; there is no DNA to check the TCRdb D call of TRBD2. There are 14 residues in the CDR3. Germline V CDR1 and CDR2: LGHNA, YNFKEQ. The CDR3 reads CASSQAAGVNEQFF.

The chain recombines TRBV15 with TRBJ2-5. The CDR3 contains 14 residues. Germline values: CDR1 LNHNV, CDR2 YYDKDF (reference sequence). Here the CDR3 reads CATSREFGVETQYF.

Here the CDR3 reads CASGTGTGGYEQYF. The chain carries TRBV12-3 or TRBV12-4 and TRBJ2-7; there is no DNA to check the TCRdb D call of TRBD1. The CDR3 runs 14 residues.

The chain carries TRBV14 and TRBJ2-3. The CDR3 covers 13 residues. Germline loops: CDR1 SGHDN, CDR2 FVKESK. The CDR3 sequence: CASSSQSVDTQYF.

CDR3: CASSFPGEYNEQFF. The rearrangement joins TRBV12-3 or TRBV12-4 to TRBJ2-1; TCRdb lists TRBD1, though no DNA is available to test this call. The CDR3 totals 14 residues.

The chain links TRBV7-9 to TRBJ2-7; TCRdb's assignment of TRBD1 cannot be checked, as there is no DNA. Germline V gives CDR1 SEHNR, CDR2 FQNEAQ (reference sequence). The length of the CDR3 is 12 residues. The CDR3 here is CASSPTGIEQYF.

The rearrangement links TRBV7-2 to TRBJ2-5; TCRdb gives TRBD1 as the D gene, but with no DNA this cannot be confirmed. From germline, CDR1 is SGHTA and CDR2 FQGNSA. The CDR3 spans 16 residues. CDR3 region: CASSLTGVRGQETQYF.

The V gene is TRBV25-1, the J gene TRBJ1-4; TCRdb returns TRBD1, unconfirmable since there is no DNA. Germline CDR1 and CDR2: MGHDK and SYGVNS. This CDR3 is 16 amino acids long. The CDR3 spells CAASPGQESPNEKLFF.

This chain joins TRBV12-3 or TRBV12-4 and TRBJ2-7. The CDR3 loop spans 12 amino acids. The CDR3 loop is CASSFSEYEQYF.

The V and J genes are TRBV27 and TRBJ2-2; absent DNA, TCRdb's TRBD1 call cannot be checked. Germline V gives CDR1 MNHEY, CDR2 SMNVEV (reference sequence). The length of the CDR3 is 15 residues. This CDR3 reads CATSRRGPNTGELFF.

The J gene is TRBJ2-5, the V gene TRBV7-2; TCRdb lists TRBD2, though no DNA is available to test this call. The CDR3 sequence is 18 residues long. Germline lookup yields CDR1 SGHTA and CDR2 FQGNSA. This CDR3 is CASSVRLAGGLSQETQYF.